The 32 T cell receptor beta chains below all came from one sample that was sequenced in a study of CD8+ T cells in alopecia areata. The treatment was: oral pan-JAK inhibitor, 5-10 mg twice daily. cDNA prepared by RNA extraction and subsequent reverse transcription served as the template for sequencing. Clones were read by immunoSEQ multiplex PCR, and TCRdb kept only the in-frame ones, dropping some. Altogether 150,000 to 200,000 clones are present, roughly 60% being singletons, with the ten largest covering under 1.2%. Sequencing was performed on CD4+ T cells sorted from blood, taken at week 24, from a patient treated with tofacitinib. The receptors originated from a human donor with alopecia areata.

The chain links TRBV4-1 to TRBJ2-1, with D hard to call. This CDR3 is 15 amino acids long. V lost 1 base, J lost 8 bases, and 15 bases lay in between. From germline, CDR1 is MGHRA and CDR2 YSYEKL. The CDR3 DNA reads as TGCGCCAGCAGCCAAGGGTTCGTGAGTGGCGATGAGCAGTTCTTC. It codes for CASSQGFVSGDEQFF.

This clone was detected only a few times. The chain links TRBV30 to TRBJ2-2, with D hard to call. Germline loops: CDR1 GTSNPN, CDR2 SVGIG (reference sequence). The ends were cut back, 0 bases at V and 7 bases at J, with 9 bases in the middle. CDR3 length equals 13 residues. The CDR3 bases are TGTGCCTGGAGTGTAAAAAGAAGCGGGGAGCTGTTTTTT. It is translated as CAWSVKRSGELFF.

The table lists this clone with a few counts. The V call is TRBV2, the J call TRBJ2-2; tentatively, D is TRBD1 (6 bases). V lost 6 bases, J lost 4 bases, and 15 bases lay in between. The germline V gene has CDR1 SNHLY and CDR2 FYNNEI. CDR3 length equals 15 residues. In DNA form, the CDR3 reads TGTGCCAGCAGAGCCCGGGACACGGGCACCGGGGAGCTGTTTTTT. This translates into CASRARDTGTGELFF.

Ten or more counts support this clone. The chain employs TRBV27 and TRBJ1-2; D might be TRBD1 (6 bases). The CDR3 sequence is 14 residues long. Between the trimmed V and J ends, which lost 6 bases and 7 bases, there was a span of 18 bases. Germline V lookup: CDR1 MNHEY, CDR2 SMNVEV (reference sequence). CDR3 sequence: CASRPYGGRFGYTF. CDR3 nucleotides: TGTGCCAGCAGGCCCTATGGGGGGCGTTTTGGCTACACCTTC.

This clone occurred a few times. The chain couples TRBV2 to TRBJ1-4; possibly TRBD1 for D (5 bases). Looked up from germline, CDR1 is SNHLY and CDR2 is FYNNEI. The V end was cut by 8 bases, the J end by 8 bases, with 15 bases between. This CDR3 has 13 residues. CDR3 sequence: CASVGTPWEKLFF. The CDR3 DNA follows: TGTGCCAGCGTCGGGACCCCTTGGGAAAAACTGTTTTTT.

This clone was recorded a few times. This chain uses TRBV29-1 with TRBJ2-1; the D gene is possibly TRBD2 (5 bases). Germline CDR1 SQVTM, CDR2 ANQGSEA. The CDR3 extends over 13 amino acids. The V gene lost 5 bases and the J gene lost 1 base, with 9 bases spanning the gap. DNA for the CDR3: TGCAGCGTTACCAGCGGATCCTACAATGAGCAGTTCTTC. Its protein is CSVTSGSYNEQFF.

This clone has more than one count but fewer than ten. The chain joins TRBV7-9 to TRBJ2-1; 7 bases are shared with TRBD1. Germline CDR1 reads SEHNR; CDR2 reads FQNEAQ (reference sequence). The ends lost 6 bases at V and 2 bases at J; junction bases unmatched: 7. This CDR3 is built from 15 residues. The CDR3: CASRGGQGAYNEQFF. CDR3 DNA sequence: TGTGCCAGCAGGGGTGGGCAGGGGGCCTACAATGAGCAGTTCTTC.

This clone has more than one count but fewer than ten. The germline gene is not matched at one end of the junction; a read error may be the cause. The chain combines TRBV2 with TRBJ2-5, with 7 bases fitting TRBD1. This CDR3 is built from 12 residues. Germline lookup yields CDR1 SNHLY and CDR2 FYNNEI. The CDR3 bases are TGTGCCAGCAGCGGACACCCGGGACAGTCGGACTTC. Encoded protein: CASSGHPGQSDF.

The chain carries TRBV2 and TRBJ1-5; D remains unclear. The CDR3 is made up of 11 amino acids. V shed 7 bases and J shed 11 bases, with 12 bases lying between them. The germline V gene has CDR1 SNHLY and CDR2 FYNNEI. Here the CDR3 DNA reads TGTGCCAGCACCCAAGGTGCGACCCAGCATTTT. This sequence encodes CASTQGATQHF.

This chain joins TRBV30 and TRBJ1-6, with TRBD1 matching 8 bases. Germline V CDR1 and CDR2: GTSNPN, SVGIG (reference sequence). V trimming: 4 bases; J trimming: 9 bases; junction bases outside the gene matches: 11. The CDR3 covers 15 residues. The DNA of the CDR3 is TGTGCCTGGAACCTCCAGGGGGCCAGGGTTTCACCCCTCCACTTT. It encodes CAWNLQGARVSPLHF.

J is TRBJ1-6 and V is TRBV2; a possible D gene is TRBD1 (5 bases). V was shortened by 7 bases and J by 6 bases, with 10 bases between the two germline ends. The CDR3 runs to 13 residues. CDR1 is SNHLY and CDR2 is FYNNEI in the germline V gene. For the CDR3, the DNA is TGTGCCAGCACAGCAGGGACTAATTCACCCCTCCACTTT. This translates into CASTAGTNSPLHF.

The CDR3 DNA is TGTGCCTGGAGTACCCTTACAGGAGCCTATAATTCACCCCTCCACTTT. This translates into CAWSTLTGAYNSPLHF. V gene TRBV30 combines with J gene TRBJ1-6, with D perhaps TRBD1 (5 bases). Germline V gene sequence: CDR1 GTSNPN, CDR2 SVGIG (reference sequence). The CDR3 totals 16 residues. V lost 2 bases to trimming and J lost 2 bases, with 13 bases between them. The full variable domain, rest sourced from reference TRBV30 and TRBJ1-6, is SQTIHQWPATLVQPVGSPLSLECTVEGTSNPNLYWYRQAAGRGLQLLFYSVGIGQISSEVPQNLSASRPQDRQFILSSKKLLLSDSGFYLCAWSTLTGAYNSPLHFGNGTRLTVT.

This chain links TRBV7-6 with TRBJ2-3; 9 nucleotides align to TRBD2. This CDR3 is 16 amino acids long. After removal of 5 bases from V and 2 bases from J, the junction contained 8 bases not matched to a gene. Looked up from germline, CDR1 is SGHVS and CDR2 is FNYEAQ. CDR3 loop: CASSSGLAGPTDTQYF. CDR3 DNA: TGTGCCAGCAGCAGCGGGCTAGCGGGGCCCACAGATACGCAGTATTTT.

The rearrangement joins TRBV30 to TRBJ2-2; the D gene is possibly TRBD1 (5 bases). Trimming removed 1 base at V and 6 bases at J, with 18 bases between. The germline V gene has CDR1 GTSNPN and CDR2 SVGIG (reference sequence). The CDR3 contains 16 residues. CDR3 protein: CAWSAGRVGSSGELFF. CDR3 DNA sequence: TGTGCCTGGAGTGCTGGCAGGGTGGGGTCCTCCGGGGAGCTGTTTTTT.

The CDR3 spells CASSFGLAAYNEQFF. CDR3 bases: TGTGCCAGCAGTTTCGGACTAGCGGCCTACAATGAGCAGTTCTTC. The chain carries TRBV6-5 and TRBJ2-1; TRBD2 agrees at 10 bases. V was clipped by 4 bases and J by 2 bases; unmatched bases: 2. The CDR3 is 15 residues long. Germline assignment: CDR1 MNHEY and CDR2 SVGAGI.

The gene calls are TRBV29-1 and TRBJ2-1; 8 bases are a match to TRBD2. CDR3 length: 16 amino acids. V was clipped by 2 bases and J by 5 bases; unmatched bases: 11. Germline lookup yields CDR1 SQVTM and CDR2 ANQGSEA. The CDR3 sequence: CSVELPGGAVDNEQFF. As DNA, the CDR3 is TGCAGCGTTGAACTCCCCGGGGGGGCGGTGGACAATGAGCAGTTCTTC.

The chain uses TRBV25-1 and TRBJ2-1, with 7 positions matching TRBD1. There are 15 residues in the CDR3. V lost 3 bases to trimming and J lost 2 bases; unmatched junction nucleotides: 4. The germline V gene has CDR1 MGHDK and CDR2 SYGVNS. CDR3 region: CASSDGTAAYNEQFF. The CDR3 nucleotides are TGTGCCAGCAGTGATGGGACAGCCGCCTACAATGAGCAGTTCTTC.

Worth noting for this clone: Other DNA sequences in this specimen translate into the identical CDR3. V is TRBV6-5 and J is TRBJ1-2; 10 nucleotides line up with TRBD1. After removal of 6 bases from V and 4 bases from J, the junction contained 5 bases not matched to a gene. Germline V lookup: CDR1 MNHEY, CDR2 SVGAGI. The CDR3 loop spans 14 amino acids. The CDR3 DNA reads as TGTGCCAGCAGCCCGACAGGGGGCGGCTATGGCTACACCTTC. Translating it yields CASSPTGGGYGYTF.

The genes are TRBV7-3 and TRBJ1-1; D ambiguous. This CDR3 comprises 13 residues. Germline CDR1 and CDR2: SGHTA and FQGTGA. V was shortened by 0 bases and J by 1 base, with 3 bases between the two germline ends. CDR3 sequence reads: CASSLTGNTEAFF. CDR3 DNA: TGTGCCAGCAGCTTAACAGGGAACACTGAAGCTTTCTTT.

J is TRBJ2-1 and V is TRBV9; possibly TRBD1 for D (6 bases). V lost 1 base and J 7 bases, leaving 9 bases between the germline ends. The CDR3 is made up of 13 amino acids. The germline V gene has CDR1 SGDLS and CDR2 YYNGEE. As DNA, the CDR3 is TGTGCCAGCAGCGTAACAGGGTCAAATGAGCAGTTCTTC. Its protein product is CASSVTGSNEQFF. The complete variable domain, with remaining parts taken from reference TRBV9 and TRBJ2-1, reads DSGVTQTPKHLITATGQRVTLRCSPRSGDLSVYWYQQSLDQGLQFLIQYYNGEERAKGNILERFSAQQFPDLHSELNLSSLELGDSALYFCASSVTGSNEQFFGPGTRLTVL.

The J gene is TRBJ2-1, the V gene TRBV6-5, with D possibly matching TRBD2 (5 bases). The CDR3 loop spans 14 amino acids. Germline CDR1 is MNHEY and CDR2 is SVGAGI. V lost 2 bases and J lost 7, with 12 bases in between. CDR3 sequence: CASSYAPRGNEQFF. Here the CDR3 DNA reads TGTGCCAGCAGTTACGCTCCACGAGGGAATGAGCAGTTCTTC.

In its sample, this clone was seen once. The DNA of the CDR3 is TGTGCCAGCAGTACGACAGGGGCGCAGGGAGGCTACACCTTC. It specifies CASSTTGAQGGYTF. This chain joins TRBV27 and TRBJ1-2; the match to TRBD1 covers 8 bases. V was pared by 5 bases and J by 8 bases, with 10 bases of the junction left unmatched. From germline, CDR1 is MNHEY and CDR2 SMNVEV (reference sequence). The CDR3 is 14 amino acids.

The V call is TRBV6-1, the J call TRBJ1-5, with a possible D match to TRBD1 (6 bases). This CDR3 is built from 15 residues. Germline lookup yields CDR1 MNHNS and CDR2 SASEGT. The germline V and J ends were trimmed by 11 bases and 5 bases, with 22 bases remaining between them. CDR3 amino acids: CASRRGAVWDQPQHF. The CDR3 nucleotides read TGTGCCTCCCGAAGGGGGGCGGTTTGGGATCAGCCCCAGCATTTT.

The V call is TRBV29-1, the J call TRBJ2-7, with D possibly TRBD1 on 5 matching bases. Per the germline V gene, CDR1 is SQVTM and CDR2 is ANQGSEA. The CDR3 totals 14 residues. With 4 bases removed from V and 2 bases from J, the gap between germline ends came to 15 bases. The CDR3: CSVGYSQGTYEQYF. Here the CDR3 DNA reads TGCAGCGTTGGGTATTCTCAGGGAACCTACGAGCAGTACTTC.

This chain connects TRBV29-1 to TRBJ2-1; possible D gene TRBD2, 6 bases. V was cut by 7 bases and J by 5 bases, with 18 bases left in between. This CDR3 spans 14 amino acids. Germline V lookup: CDR1 SQVTM, CDR2 ANQGSEA. As DNA, the CDR3 is TGCAGCGCCGAAACAGGAGGGACTCACAATGAGCAGTTCTTC. Its translation: CSAETGGTHNEQFF.

This clone was counted a few times. This sequence joins TRBV4-3 and TRBJ2-2; D possibly corresponds to TRBD2 (6 bases). The V and J ends lost 1 base and 1 base respectively, with 10 bases between them. In germline, CDR1 is LGHNA, CDR2 YSLEER. CDR3 length: 16 amino acids. This CDR3 reads CASSQVPAGNTGELFF. DNA for the CDR3: TGCGCCAGCAGCCAAGTGCCAGCGGGGAACACCGGGGAGCTGTTTTTT.

The J gene is TRBJ1-4, the V gene TRBV25-1, with D hard to call. This CDR3 spans 11 amino acids. The germline V and J ends were trimmed by 6 bases and 7 bases, with 6 bases remaining between them. Germline CDR1 reads MGHDK; CDR2 reads SYGVNS. As DNA, the CDR3 is TGTGCCAGCAGAAACAGTGAAAAACTGTTTTTT. Protein product: CASRNSEKLFF.

The V and J genes are TRBV7-8 and TRBJ2-7, with 13 nucleotides matching TRBD2. There are 16 residues in the CDR3. J gave up 3 bases and V 5 bases, and 7 bases lay outside the gene matches. Germline V gene lookup returns CDR1 SGHVS and CDR2 FQNEAQ. CDR3 nucleotide sequence: TGTGCCAGCAGCGTCGGACTAGCGGGGGTGGGCTACGAGCAGTACTTC. Residues: CASSVGLAGVGYEQYF.

The chain recombines TRBV7-9 with TRBJ2-7; D gene unclear. The length of the CDR3 is 13 residues. The germline V and J ends were trimmed by 7 bases and 1 base, with 11 bases remaining between them. CDR1 is SEHNR, CDR2 FQNEAQ, per germline (reference sequence). CDR3 amino acids: CASTSDISYEQYF. The CDR3 nucleotides are TGTGCCAGCACCTCTGACATTTCCTACGAGCAGTACTTC.

The chain carries TRBV11-3 and TRBJ2-3; D may be TRBD1 (7 bases). The CDR3 runs to 16 residues. V shed 4 bases and J shed 0 bases, with 14 bases lying between them. CDR1 and CDR2 (germline): SGHNT, YENEEA. The CDR3 region is CASSSAGGTSTDTQYF. In nucleotides, the CDR3 is TGTGCCAGCAGCTCTGCAGGGGGGACTAGCACAGATACGCAGTATTTT.

V and J are TRBV5-1 and TRBJ2-1; 9 bases match TRBD1. The length of the CDR3 is 16 residues. Germline V CDR1 and CDR2: SGHRS, YFSETQ. V trimming: 4 bases; J trimming: 9 bases; junction bases outside the gene matches: 14. The CDR3 sequence is CASSKKQGASGAEQFF. In DNA form, the CDR3 reads TGCGCCAGCAGCAAAAAACAGGGGGCATCGGGAGCTGAGCAGTTCTTC.

The V gene is TRBV7-8, the J gene TRBJ1-6; D is unresolved. The CDR3 length is 13 residues. Germline V CDR1 and CDR2: SGHVS, FQNEAQ. Trimming removed 1 base from V and 7 bases from J, with 5 bases in between. CDR3: CASSLEGNSPLHF. The CDR3 bases are TGTGCCAGCAGCTTAGAGGGAAATTCACCCCTCCACTTT. The complete variable domain, with remaining parts taken from reference TRBV7-8 and TRBJ1-6, reads GAGVSQSPRYKVAKRGQDVALRCDPISGHVSLFWYQQALGQGPEFLTYFQNEAQLDKSGLPSDRFFAERPEGSVSTLKIQRTQQEDSAVYLCASSLEGNSPLHFGNGTRLTVT.